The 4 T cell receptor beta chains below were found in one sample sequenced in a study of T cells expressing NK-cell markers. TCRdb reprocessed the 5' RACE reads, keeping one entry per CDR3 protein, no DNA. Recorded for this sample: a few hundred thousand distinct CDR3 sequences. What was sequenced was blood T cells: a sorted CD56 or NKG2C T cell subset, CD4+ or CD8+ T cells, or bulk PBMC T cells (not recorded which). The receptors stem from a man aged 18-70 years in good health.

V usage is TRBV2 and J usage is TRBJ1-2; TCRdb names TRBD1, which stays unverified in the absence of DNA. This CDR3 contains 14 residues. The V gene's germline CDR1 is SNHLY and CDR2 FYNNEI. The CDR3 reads CASRGGQANYGYTF.

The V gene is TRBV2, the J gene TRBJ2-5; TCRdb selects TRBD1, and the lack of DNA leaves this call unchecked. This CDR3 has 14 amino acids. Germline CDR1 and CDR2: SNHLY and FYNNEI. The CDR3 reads CASKEAGGKETQYF.

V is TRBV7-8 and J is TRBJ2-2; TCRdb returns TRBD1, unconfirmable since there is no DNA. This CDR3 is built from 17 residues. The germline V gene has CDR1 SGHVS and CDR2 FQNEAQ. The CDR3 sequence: CASSLSPGQDYPGELFF.

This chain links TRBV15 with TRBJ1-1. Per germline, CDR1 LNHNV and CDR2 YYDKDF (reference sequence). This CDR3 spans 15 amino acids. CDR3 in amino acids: CATSRDRWGNTEAFF.